The T cell receptor (beta chain) under discussion was sequenced for a study of OX40 agonist ivuxolimab in advanced cancers. As for the study in general: Patient treatment consisted of intravenous ivuxolimab administration every 2 weeks at 0.01 to 10 mg/kg. Dose-escalation cases comprised hepatocellular carcinoma, melanoma, renal cell or head and neck cancer. Prior anti-PD-1, anti-PD-L1 or anti-CTLA-4 therapy was allowed; 35% to 40% had some.

Samples were taken at baseline and on day 1 of cycles 4 and 7. The method was immunoSEQ multiplex PCR; TCRdb's version includes in-frame clones alone and lacks a portion of them. This table has around 58,000 clones, about 87% appearing once. V gave up 5 bases and J gave up 1 base, with 8 bases separating them. In germline, CDR1 is SGHVS, CDR2 FNYEAQ. This CDR3 is built from 14 residues. The TCR sequence derives from an adult with an advanced solid tumor such as melanoma, head and neck, liver or kidney cancer. Here the sequenced sample was CD4+ or CD8+ T cells sorted from blood, taken in a trial of the OX40 agonist ivuxolimab. V usage is TRBV7-6 and J usage is TRBJ2-2, with a tentative D call TRBD2 (5 bases). The CDR3 nucleotides are TGTGCCAGCAGCCCTACTAGGAACACCGGGGAGCTGTTTTTT. Its protein product is CASSPTRNTGELFF.